Shown below are 25 T cell receptor beta chains from a single sample sequenced in a study of identical twins. TCRdb reanalysed the 5' RACE reads using MiXCR and keeps one entry per CDR3 protein. The sample records roughly 250,000 distinct CDR3 sequences, roughly 7% being singletons. This sample also appeared in a second study, on yellow fever vaccine responses in identical twins.

Specimen: memory (CD45RO+) T cells sorted from blood. Source of these receptors: a woman younger than 30 in good health.

The chain joins TRBV7-9 to TRBJ2-5; no clear D. The germline CDR1 and CDR2 sequences are SEHNR and FQNEAQ (reference sequence). The CDR3 consists of 16 residues. Trimming cost V 3 bases and J 2 bases, with 16 bases left between them. In nucleotides, the CDR3 is TGTGCCAGCAGCTTTAGGCTTAGTGGAGATCAAGAGACCCAGTACTTC. Residues: CASSFRLSGDQETQYF.

This clonotype was seen repeatedly, ten times or more. CDR3 nucleotide sequence: TGCAGTGCCATAGCGGGAGGGAACACCGGGGAGCTGTTTTTT. Protein: CSAIAGGNTGELFF. The chain carries TRBV20-1 and TRBJ2-2; 10 bases line up with TRBD2. The CDR3 is 14 amino acids. Germline values: CDR1 DFQATT, CDR2 SNEGSKA (reference sequence). Unmatched junction bases numbered 2, after V lost 6 bases and J lost 1 base.

The genes are TRBV5-1 and TRBJ2-7; TRBD1 might be the D (6 bases). The CDR3 runs 14 residues. Trimming took off 7 bases at V and 1 base at J, with 15 bases between the two ends. Germline V gene lookup returns CDR1 SGHRS and CDR2 YFSETQ. Written as DNA, the CDR3 is TGCGCCAGCCACAAACAGGGCCCTTCCTACGAGCAGTACGTC. Amino acids: CASHKQGPSYEQYV.

The genes are TRBV7-9 and TRBJ2-2; no definite D call. V gave up 1 base and J gave up 1 base, with 10 bases separating them. This CDR3 is 16 amino acids long. Germline CDR1 and CDR2: SEHNR and FQNEAQ (reference sequence). CDR3 residues: CASSLVPVLNTGELFF. The CDR3 region has the DNA TGTGCCAGCAGCTTAGTTCCAGTCTTGAACACCGGGGAGCTGTTTTTT.

The chain uses TRBV5-5 and TRBJ2-2, with D maybe TRBD1 (6 bases). CDR1 is SGHKS and CDR2 is YYEKEE in the germline V gene (reference sequence). The V end was cut by 0 bases, the J end by 6 bases, with 12 bases between. This CDR3 comprises 15 residues. This CDR3 reads CASSLDRVQAGELFF. CDR3 bases: TGTGCCAGCAGCTTGGACAGGGTTCAGGCCGGGGAGCTGTTTTTT.

This clonotype was seen only a few times. The J gene is TRBJ2-3, the V gene TRBV5-1, with D unclear. CDR3 length equals 17 residues. The germline gives CDR1 SGHRS, CDR2 YFSETQ. Trimming took 2 bases from V and 3 from J, leaving 19 bases between them. The CDR3, as DNA: TGCGCCAGCAGCTTCGTGGGCGGTACGCTCGGGACAGATACGCAGTATTTT. This encodes CASSFVGGTLGTDTQYF.

In nucleotides, the CDR3 is TGTGCCAGCAGTCCCCCGGGTCCACGAGGCGGGGAGCTGTTTTTT. Translating gives CASSPPGPRGGELFF. V gene TRBV28 combines with J gene TRBJ2-2; the D is unclear. Germline CDR1 reads MDHEN; CDR2 reads SYDVKM. The CDR3 covers 15 residues. V was pared by 5 bases and J by 7 bases, with 17 bases between.

This clonotype was seen ten or more times. The J gene is TRBJ2-2, the V gene TRBV24-1; unclear D gene. The V and J ends lost 1 base and 1 base respectively, with 9 bases between them. The CDR3 is made up of 16 amino acids. CDR1 KGHDR and CDR2 SFDVKD come from the germline V gene. CDR3 coding DNA: TGTGCCACCAGTGATTTTTCCAGCAGGAACACCGGGGAGCTGTTTTTT. Translated, it gives CATSDFSSRNTGELFF.

This clonotype was counted ten times or more. J is TRBJ2-7 and V is TRBV20-1, with 8 bases fitting TRBD2. Germline values: CDR1 DFQATT, CDR2 SNEGSKA (reference sequence). The CDR3 is 14 amino acids. V was clipped by 5 bases and J by 0 bases; unmatched bases: 6. CDR3 sequence reads: CSAPPSGFSYEQYF. The DNA of the CDR3 is TGCAGTGCTCCCCCTAGCGGGTTCTCCTACGAGCAGTACTTC.

The chain links TRBV2 to TRBJ1-5, with a weak D call TRBD1 (5 bases). V lost 6 bases and J 9 bases, leaving 15 bases between the germline ends. CDR1 is SNHLY, CDR2 FYNNEI, per germline. This CDR3 region has 13 residues. The CDR3 nucleotides read TGTGCCAGCAGCGCAGAACGTGGGACGCCCCAGCATTTT. Its translation: CASSAERGTPQHF.

CDR3 region: CASRTGLTYEQYF. The CDR3 nucleotides read TGTGCCAGCCGGACAGGACTCACCTACGAGCAGTACTTC. The rearrangement joins TRBV2 to TRBJ2-7; 7 nucleotides match TRBD1. The CDR3 has 13 residues. The germline CDR1 and CDR2 sequences are SNHLY and FYNNEI. V shed 8 bases and J 2 bases; nucleotides not matched to a gene: 6.

This clonotype has at least ten counts. The V call is TRBV7-2, the J call TRBJ1-1; possibly TRBD1 for D (5 bases). CDR1 is SGHTA, CDR2 FQGNSA, per germline. Trimming stripped 5 bases from V and 5 bases from J, with 15 bases between. The CDR3 runs 14 residues. Here the CDR3 DNA reads TGTGCCAGCAGCCCCCGGGGGGGAGGGACTGAAGCTTTCTTT. It specifies CASSPRGGGTEAFF.

This clonotype occurred many times. This rearrangement joins TRBV28 to TRBJ2-5, with 7 nucleotides matching TRBD1. Germline V CDR1 and CDR2: MDHEN, SYDVKM. Trimming took 10 bases from V and 5 from J; bases not matched to a gene: 10. The CDR3 is 13 amino acids. CDR3: CATSTGVEETQYF. The DNA for the CDR3 is TGTGCCACCTCCACAGGGGTTGAGGAGACCCAGTACTTC.

This clonotype was found many times. This chain uses TRBV12-3 or TRBV12-4 with TRBJ1-1; no reliable D call. This CDR3 is built from 12 residues. V lost 4 bases to trimming and J lost 1 base, with 4 bases between them. The CDR3 region is CASSWRNTEAFF. The CDR3 DNA reads as TGTGCCAGCAGTTGGAGGAACACTGAAGCTTTCTTT.

V and J are TRBV11-2 and TRBJ2-3; D remains unclear. The V and J ends lost 2 bases and 2 bases respectively, with 8 bases between them. The CDR3 covers 14 residues. CDR1 SGHAT and CDR2 FQNNGV come from the germline V gene. The CDR3 loop is CASSLRKPTDTQYF. Here the CDR3 DNA reads TGTGCCAGCAGCTTACGTAAACCCACAGATACGCAGTATTTT.

This clonotype turned up a few times. V and J are TRBV20-1 and TRBJ1-4; no clear D gene. V lost 5 bases and J 5 bases, leaving 9 bases between the germline ends. The CDR3 contains 12 residues. Germline CDR1 reads DFQATT; CDR2 reads SNEGSKA (reference sequence). In DNA form, the CDR3 reads TGCAGTGCTGGAGGACCAAATGAAAAACTGTTTTTT. Amino acids: CSAGGPNEKLFF.

This clonotype was recorded a few times. The V call is TRBV15, the J call TRBJ2-3; possibly TRBD2 for D (6 bases). CDR1 is LNHNV and CDR2 is YYDKDF in the germline V gene (reference sequence). The germline V and J ends were trimmed by 0 bases and 11 bases, with 18 bases remaining between them. The CDR3 runs to 15 residues. The CDR3 loop is CATSRDPGVGQEQYF. CDR3 coding DNA: TGTGCCACCAGCAGAGATCCGGGGGTGGGGCAAGAGCAGTATTTT.

The gene calls are TRBV20-1 and TRBJ1-5; D is uncertain. The length of the CDR3 is 12 residues. Germline CDR1 is DFQATT and CDR2 is SNEGSKA (reference sequence). V lost 7 bases and J lost 1, with 8 bases in between. In DNA form, the CDR3 reads TGCAGTGTAGGGAGGAGCAATCAGCCCCAGCATTTT. Translating gives CSVGRSNQPQHF.

This clonotype was observed many times. CDR3 coding DNA: TGTGCCAGCAGCGCCACCGGGACTCCGGAGCCCTCCGAGCAGTTCTTC. It specifies CASSATGTPEPSEQFF. The chain has TRBV9 and TRBJ2-1, with D maybe TRBD2 (6 bases). The CDR3 sequence is 16 residues long. The V and J ends lost 3 bases and 10 bases respectively, with 23 bases between them. Germline CDR1 reads SGDLS; CDR2 reads YYNGEE.

This chain connects TRBV11-3 to TRBJ2-2, with TRBD1 matching 7 bases. The CDR3 contains 15 residues. The V gene end was trimmed by 6 bases and the J gene end by 4 bases; junction bases not matched to a gene: 8. Per germline, CDR1 SGHNT and CDR2 YENEEA. The CDR3 is CASSLTGMTTGELFF. The CDR3 DNA sequence: TGTGCCAGCAGTTTGACAGGGATGACCACCGGGGAGCTGTTTTTT. Using reference TRBV11-3 and TRBJ2-2 for the parts outside the CDR3, the full variable domain is EAGVVQSPRYKIIEKKQPVAFWCNPISGHNTLYWYLQNLGQGPELLIRYENEEAVDDSQLPKDRFSAERLKGVDSTLKIQPAELGDSAVYLCASSLTGMTTGELFFGEGSRLTVL.

The chain employs TRBV20-1 and TRBJ2-7; 11 nucleotides agree with TRBD2. After removal of 3 bases from V and 6 bases from J, the junction contained 19 bases not matched to a gene. The germline V gene encodes CDR1 DFQATT and CDR2 SNEGSKA (reference sequence). This CDR3 region has 18 residues. The CDR3 bases are TGCAGTGCTAGTAAGGCTAGCGGGAGGACCCTTTCCTCACGCGAGCAGTACTTC. As protein: CSASKASGRTLSSREQYF.

V gene TRBV11-2 combines with J gene TRBJ2-5, with a possible D match to TRBD1 (6 bases). There are 14 residues in the CDR3. The V gene lost 6 bases and the J gene lost 4 bases, with 15 bases spanning the gap. Germline-derived CDR1 and CDR2 are SGHAT and FQNNGV. The CDR3 sequence is CASRTGQAGETQYF. In nucleotides, the CDR3 is TGTGCCAGCAGAACAGGGCAGGCAGGAGAGACCCAGTACTTC.

This clonotype was picked up a small number of times. V usage is TRBV9 and J usage is TRBJ2-5; D is possibly TRBD1 or TRBD2 (5 bases each). CDR1 is SGDLS, CDR2 YYNGEE, per germline. CDR3 length: 15 amino acids. The V end lost 0 bases, the J end lost 2 bases, and 11 bases lay between the germline ends. The CDR3 nucleotides read TGTGCCAGCAGCGTAGGAGGGACGAGTCAAGAGACCCAGTACTTC. Protein product: CASSVGGTSQETQYF.

This clonotype appeared many times. V gene TRBV20-1 combines with J gene TRBJ1-1; no reliable D call. V was shortened by 4 bases and J by 6 bases, with 15 bases between the two germline ends. CDR3 length: 13 residues. The germline gives CDR1 DFQATT, CDR2 SNEGSKA (reference sequence). CDR3 bases: TGCAGTGCTATAACCCCCGGCGGGGCTGAAGCTTTCTTT. Protein: CSAITPGGAEAFF.

This clonotype has only a few counts. The V call is TRBV20-1, the J call TRBJ1-4, with a possible D match to TRBD1 (5 bases). Trimming removed 0 bases at V and 7 bases at J, with 15 bases between. The CDR3 has 15 amino acids. Germline V gene sequence: CDR1 DFQATT, CDR2 SNEGSKA (reference sequence). CDR3 in DNA: TGCAGTGCTAGAGATTGGGAGTCCGGGGGTGAAAAACTGTTTTTT. It translates to CSARDWESGGEKLFF.